Each of the 4 T cell receptor beta chains below was sequenced from the same sample in a study of vaccination and CD4 T cells after COVID-19. Treatment here: roughly ten-day PBMC culture with coronavirus spike peptide pools or control peptides (ViraFEST assay). What these receptors recognize is not known. The Oncomine TCR Beta short-read assay sequenced DNA from cultured CD4+ T cells. In TCRdb, the PCR reads were re-called with MiXCR into one record per CDR3 protein. The sample shows about 19,000 distinct CDR3 sequences, 55% to 70% of them seen only once. The specimen comprised CD4+ T cells from blood, cultured in vitro, sampled after SARS-CoV-2 vaccination. Receptors were obtained from a human donor who had recovered from COVID-19.

The chain carries TRBV19 and TRBJ1-5; 8 bases align to TRBD1. Germline V gives CDR1 LNHDA, CDR2 SQIVND (reference sequence). V lost 4 bases and J lost 2; bases outside the gene matches: 4. This CDR3 has 15 residues. DNA for the CDR3: TGTGCCAGTAGTAGCCAGACAGGGGGCAATCAGCCCCAGCATTTT. Its protein product is CASSSQTGGNQPQHF. Together with reference TRBV19 and TRBJ1-5, the CDR3 gives the full variable domain: DGGITQSPKYLFRKEGQNVTLSCEQNLNHDAMYWYRQDPGQGLRLIYYSQIVNDFQKGDIAEGYSVSREKKESFPLTVTSAQKNPTAFYLCASSSQTGGNQPQHFGDGTRLSIL.

This clonotype was counted between two and nine times. J is TRBJ1-2 and V is TRBV7-2, with a possible D match to TRBD1 (5 bases). Germline CDR1 is SGHTA and CDR2 is FQGNSA. Deletions cut 1 base from V and 8 bases from J, with 23 bases between. This CDR3 region has 17 residues. CDR3 sequence reads: CASSLGGTLALVDGYTF. The CDR3 coding sequence is TGTGCCAGCAGCTTAGGTGGGACCCTCGCTTTAGTAGACGGCTACACCTTC. The full variable domain, rest sourced from reference TRBV7-2 and TRBJ1-2, is GAGVSQSPSNKVTEKGKDVELRCDPISGHTALYWYRQSLGQGLEFLIYFQGNSAPDKSGLPSDRFSAERTGGSVSTLTIQRTQQEDSAVYLCASSLGGTLALVDGYTFGSGTRLTVV.

This clonotype was observed once. This sequence joins TRBV12-3 or TRBV12-4 and TRBJ1-1; 7 bases line up with TRBD1. The V and J ends lost 3 bases and 6 bases, in that order; junction bases with no gene match: 4. The CDR3 runs to 13 residues. For the CDR3, the DNA is TGTGCCAGCAGTTTGGGACAGTGGGCTGAAGCTTTCTTT. Translating it yields CASSLGQWAEAFF.

This chain joins TRBV11-3 and TRBJ2-1; perhaps TRBD2 as D (5 bases). CDR3 length equals 17 residues. Trimming took off 0 bases at V and 0 bases at J, with 12 bases between the two ends. CDR1 is SGHNT, CDR2 YENEEA, per germline. CDR3 nucleotides: TGTGCCAGCAGCTTAGATGGAGGAGTGAGCTCCTACAATGAGCAGTTCTTC. Translation gives CASSLDGGVSSYNEQFF. Variable domain in full (rest from reference TRBV11-3 and TRBJ2-1): EAGVVQSPRYKIIEKKQPVAFWCNPISGHNTLYWYLQNLGQGPELLIRYENEEAVDDSQLPKDRFSAERLKGVDSTLKIQPAELGDSAVYLCASSLDGGVSSYNEQFFGPGTRLTVL.